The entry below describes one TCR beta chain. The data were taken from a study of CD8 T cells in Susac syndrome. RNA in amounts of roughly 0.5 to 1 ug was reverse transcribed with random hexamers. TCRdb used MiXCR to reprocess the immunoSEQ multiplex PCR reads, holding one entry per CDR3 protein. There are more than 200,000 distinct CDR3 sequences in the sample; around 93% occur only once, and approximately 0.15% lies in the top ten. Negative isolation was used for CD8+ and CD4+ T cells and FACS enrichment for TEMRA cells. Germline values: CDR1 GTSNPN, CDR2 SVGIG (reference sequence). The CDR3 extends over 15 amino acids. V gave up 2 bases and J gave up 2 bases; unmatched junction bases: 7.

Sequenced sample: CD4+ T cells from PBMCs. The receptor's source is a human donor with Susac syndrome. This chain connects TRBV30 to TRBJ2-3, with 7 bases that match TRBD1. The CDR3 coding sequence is TGTGCCTGGAGTCCAAGCGGACAGGTCACAGATACGCAGTATTTT. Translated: CAWSPSGQVTDTQYF.